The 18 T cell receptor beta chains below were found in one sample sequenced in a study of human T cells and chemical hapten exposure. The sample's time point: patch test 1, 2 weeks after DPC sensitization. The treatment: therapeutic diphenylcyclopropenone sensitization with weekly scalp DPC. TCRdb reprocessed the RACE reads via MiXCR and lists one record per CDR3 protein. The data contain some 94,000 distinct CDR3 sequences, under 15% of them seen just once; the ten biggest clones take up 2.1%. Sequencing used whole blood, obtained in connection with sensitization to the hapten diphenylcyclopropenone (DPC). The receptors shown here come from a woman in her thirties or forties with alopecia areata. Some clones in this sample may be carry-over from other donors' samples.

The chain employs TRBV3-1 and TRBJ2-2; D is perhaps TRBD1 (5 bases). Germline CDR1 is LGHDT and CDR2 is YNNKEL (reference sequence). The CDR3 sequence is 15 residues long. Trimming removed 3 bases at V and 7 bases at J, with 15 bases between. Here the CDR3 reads CASSHPPGSGGELFF. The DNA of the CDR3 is TGTGCCAGCAGCCACCCGCCAGGGTCGGGCGGGGAGCTGTTTTTT. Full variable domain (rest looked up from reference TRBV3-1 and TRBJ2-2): DTAVSQTPKYLVTQMGNDKSIKCEQNLGHDTMYWYKQDSKKFLKIMFSYNNKELIINETVPNRFSPKSPDKAHLNLHINSLELGDSAVYFCASSHPPGSGGELFFGEGSRLTVL.

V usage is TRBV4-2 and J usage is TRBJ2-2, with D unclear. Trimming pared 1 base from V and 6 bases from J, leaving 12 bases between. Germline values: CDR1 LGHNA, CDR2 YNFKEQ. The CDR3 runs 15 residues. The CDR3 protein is CASSQAHSEAGELFF. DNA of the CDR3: TGTGCCAGCAGCCAAGCTCACTCTGAGGCCGGGGAGCTGTTTTTT.

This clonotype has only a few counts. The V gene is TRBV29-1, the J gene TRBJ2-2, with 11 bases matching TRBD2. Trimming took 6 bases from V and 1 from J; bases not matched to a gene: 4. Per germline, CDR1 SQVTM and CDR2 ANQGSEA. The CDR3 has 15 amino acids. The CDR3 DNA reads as TGCAGCGTGGCCGGGACTAGCGGGAACACCGGGGAGCTGTTTTTT. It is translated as CSVAGTSGNTGELFF.

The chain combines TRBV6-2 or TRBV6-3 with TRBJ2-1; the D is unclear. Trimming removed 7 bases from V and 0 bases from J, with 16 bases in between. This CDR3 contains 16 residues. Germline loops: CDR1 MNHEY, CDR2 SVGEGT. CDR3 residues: CASKGRQPSSYNEQFF. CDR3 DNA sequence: TGTGCCAGCAAGGGTCGCCAACCAAGCTCCTACAATGAGCAGTTCTTC.

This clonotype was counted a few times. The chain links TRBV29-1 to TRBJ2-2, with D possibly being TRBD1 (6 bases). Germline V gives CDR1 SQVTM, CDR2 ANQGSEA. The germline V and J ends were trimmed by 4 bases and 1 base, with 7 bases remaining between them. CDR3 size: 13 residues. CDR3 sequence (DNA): TGCAGCGTTGGGACAGTGAACACCGGGGAGCTGTTTTTT. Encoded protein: CSVGTVNTGELFF.

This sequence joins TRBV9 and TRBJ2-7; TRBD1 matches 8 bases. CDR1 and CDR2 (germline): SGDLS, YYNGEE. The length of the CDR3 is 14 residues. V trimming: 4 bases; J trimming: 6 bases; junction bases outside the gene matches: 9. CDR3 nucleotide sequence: TGTGCCAGCAGCCCATCGGACAGGGTGGGCGAGCAGTACTTC. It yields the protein CASSPSDRVGEQYF.

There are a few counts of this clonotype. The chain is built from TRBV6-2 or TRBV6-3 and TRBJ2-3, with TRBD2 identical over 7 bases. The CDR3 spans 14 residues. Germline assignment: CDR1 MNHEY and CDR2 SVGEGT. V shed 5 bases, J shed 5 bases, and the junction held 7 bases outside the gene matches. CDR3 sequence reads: CASSPWTSRDTQYF. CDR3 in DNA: TGTGCCAGCAGTCCTTGGACTAGTCGAGATACGCAGTATTTT.

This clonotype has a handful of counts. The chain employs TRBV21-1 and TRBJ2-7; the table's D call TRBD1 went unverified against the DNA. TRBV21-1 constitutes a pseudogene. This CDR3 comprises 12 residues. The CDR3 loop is CASSTTGANRYF. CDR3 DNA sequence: TGTGCCAGCAGCACCACAGGGGCTAATCGGTACTTC.

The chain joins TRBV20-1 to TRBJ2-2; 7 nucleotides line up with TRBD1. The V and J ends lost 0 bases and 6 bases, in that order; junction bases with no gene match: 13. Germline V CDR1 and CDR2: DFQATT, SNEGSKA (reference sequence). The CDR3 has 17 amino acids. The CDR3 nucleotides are TGCAGTGCTAGAGATCGGAAGACAGGGTCTAATTCCGGGGAGCTGTTTTTT. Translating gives CSARDRKTGSNSGELFF.

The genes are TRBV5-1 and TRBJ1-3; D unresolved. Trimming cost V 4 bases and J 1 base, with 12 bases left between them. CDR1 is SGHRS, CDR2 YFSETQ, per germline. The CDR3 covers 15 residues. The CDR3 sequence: CASSPTSASGNTIYF. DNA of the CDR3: TGCGCCAGCAGCCCGACATCGGCTTCTGGAAACACCATATATTTT.

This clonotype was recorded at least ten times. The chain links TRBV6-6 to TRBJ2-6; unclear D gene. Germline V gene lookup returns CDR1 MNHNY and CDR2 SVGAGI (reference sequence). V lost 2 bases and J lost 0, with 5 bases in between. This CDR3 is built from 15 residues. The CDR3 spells CASSYKGSGANVLTF. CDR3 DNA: TGTGCCAGCAGTTACAAGGGCTCTGGGGCCAACGTCCTGACTTTC.

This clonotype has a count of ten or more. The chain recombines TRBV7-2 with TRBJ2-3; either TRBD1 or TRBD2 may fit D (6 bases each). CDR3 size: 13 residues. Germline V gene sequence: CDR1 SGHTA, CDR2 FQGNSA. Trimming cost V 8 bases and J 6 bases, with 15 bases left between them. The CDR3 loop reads CASYSGGGDTQYF. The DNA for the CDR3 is TGTGCCAGCTATAGCGGAGGGGGGGATACGCAGTATTTT.

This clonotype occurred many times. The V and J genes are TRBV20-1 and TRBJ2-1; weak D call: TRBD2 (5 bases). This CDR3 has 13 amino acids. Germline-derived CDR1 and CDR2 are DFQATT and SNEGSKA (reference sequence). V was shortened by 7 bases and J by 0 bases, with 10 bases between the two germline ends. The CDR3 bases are TGCAGTGTGGAGCGGAGCTCCTACAATGAGCAGTTCTTC. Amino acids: CSVERSSYNEQFF.

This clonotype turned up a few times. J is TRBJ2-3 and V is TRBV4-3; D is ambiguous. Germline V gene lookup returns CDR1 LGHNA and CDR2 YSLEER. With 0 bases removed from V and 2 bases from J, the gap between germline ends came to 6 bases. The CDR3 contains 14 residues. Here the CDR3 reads CASSQDIVTDTQYF. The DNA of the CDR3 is TGCGCCAGCAGCCAAGATATAGTCACAGATACGCAGTATTTT.

The DNA of the CDR3 is TGTGCCAGCACCGACCGGACAGCGAACACTGAAGCTTTCTTT. Its protein product is CASTDRTANTEAFF. This chain links TRBV6-2 or TRBV6-3 with TRBJ1-1, with D perhaps TRBD1 (6 bases). The CDR3 is 14 amino acids. Between the trimmed V and J ends, which lost 7 bases and 1 base, there was a span of 13 bases. Per germline, CDR1 MNHEY and CDR2 SVGEGT.

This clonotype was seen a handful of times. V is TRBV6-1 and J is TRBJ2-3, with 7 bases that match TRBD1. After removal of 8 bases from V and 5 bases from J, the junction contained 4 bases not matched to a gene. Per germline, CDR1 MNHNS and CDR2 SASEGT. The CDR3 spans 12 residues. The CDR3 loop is CASGTAEDTQYF. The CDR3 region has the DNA TGTGCCAGCGGGACAGCGGAAGATACGCAGTATTTT.

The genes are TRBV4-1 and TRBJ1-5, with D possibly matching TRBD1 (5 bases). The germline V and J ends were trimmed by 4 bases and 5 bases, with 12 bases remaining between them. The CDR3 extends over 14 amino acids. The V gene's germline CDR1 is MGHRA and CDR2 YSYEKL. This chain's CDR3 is CASSLRDGYQPQHF. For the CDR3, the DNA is TGCGCCAGCAGCCTCCGGGACGGATATCAGCCCCAGCATTTT.

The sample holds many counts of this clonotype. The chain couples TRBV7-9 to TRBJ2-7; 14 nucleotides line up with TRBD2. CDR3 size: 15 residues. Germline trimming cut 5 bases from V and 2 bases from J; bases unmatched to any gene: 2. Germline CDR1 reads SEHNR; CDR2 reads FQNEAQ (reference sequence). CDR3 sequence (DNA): TGTGCCAGCAGCCCGGGACTAGCGGGAGCCTACGAGCAGTACTTC. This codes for CASSPGLAGAYEQYF. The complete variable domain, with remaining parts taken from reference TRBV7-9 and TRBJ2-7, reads DTGVSQNPRHKITKRGQNVTFRCDPISEHNRLYWYRQTLGQGPEFLTYFQNEAQLEKSRLLSDRFSAERPKGSFSTLEIQRTEQGDSAMYLCASSPGLAGAYEQYFGPGTRLTVT.